The 5 T cell receptor beta chains reported below all come from one sample, sequenced in a study of blood T cell repertoires in COVID-19. The data were produced by immunoSEQ multiplex PCR, yet TCRdb's version contains in-frame clones alone and is incomplete. The sample includes 90,000 to 120,000 clones, 90% to 95% of them seen just once. Sequencing used peripheral blood. The receptor source for this set is a woman in her twenties or thirties with acute or convalescent COVID-19.

V gene TRBV7-2 combines with J gene TRBJ1-1, with D maybe TRBD1 (5 bases). The germline V and J ends were trimmed by 1 base and 3 bases, with 12 bases remaining between them. Germline-derived CDR1 and CDR2 are SGHTA and FQGNSA. The CDR3 runs to 15 residues. The DNA for the CDR3 is TGTGCCAGCAGCTTAGAGTCAGGGTCTGACACTGAAGCTTTCTTT. Amino acid sequence: CASSLESGSDTEAFF.

The V gene is TRBV4-1, the J gene TRBJ1-2, with D unclear. V shed 1 base and J shed 3 bases, with 9 bases lying between them. CDR3 length equals 14 residues. Germline V lookup: CDR1 MGHRA, CDR2 YSYEKL. The CDR3 protein is CASSQGGGYYGYTF. The CDR3 bases are TGCGCCAGCAGCCAAGGGGGAGGGTACTATGGCTACACCTTC.

The chain uses TRBV3-1 (or the pseudogene TRBV3-2) and TRBJ2-1; D may be TRBD2 (6 bases). CDR1 is LGHDT and CDR2 is YNNKEL in the germline V gene (reference sequence). There are 13 residues in the CDR3. With 3 bases removed from V and 10 bases from J, the gap between germline ends came to 13 bases. This chain's CDR3 is CASSHGMAGEQFF. The DNA for the CDR3 is TGTGCCAGCAGCCATGGGATGGCGGGGGAGCAGTTCTTC.

The chain combines TRBV3-1 (or the pseudogene TRBV3-2) with TRBJ1-1; TRBD1 aligns across 8 bases. The length of the CDR3 is 16 residues. CDR1 LGHDT and CDR2 YNNKEL come from the germline V gene (reference sequence). Trimming cost V 4 bases and J 6 bases; bases outside gene matches: 13. CDR3 nucleotide sequence: TGTGCCAGCAGCCCTGGCCTGGACAGGGTTCGGGCTGAAGCTTTCTTT. This translates into CASSPGLDRVRAEAFF.

This sequence joins TRBV28 and TRBJ1-2, with 12 bases identical to TRBD1. Germline V CDR1 and CDR2: MDHEN, SYDVKM. Losses at the gene ends were 4 bases for V and 7 bases for J; bases not matched to a gene: 4. This CDR3 is built from 14 residues. CDR3 nucleotides: TGTGCCAGCAGTTGGGACAGGGGGCGTCGTGGCTACACCTTC. Residues: CASSWDRGRRGYTF.